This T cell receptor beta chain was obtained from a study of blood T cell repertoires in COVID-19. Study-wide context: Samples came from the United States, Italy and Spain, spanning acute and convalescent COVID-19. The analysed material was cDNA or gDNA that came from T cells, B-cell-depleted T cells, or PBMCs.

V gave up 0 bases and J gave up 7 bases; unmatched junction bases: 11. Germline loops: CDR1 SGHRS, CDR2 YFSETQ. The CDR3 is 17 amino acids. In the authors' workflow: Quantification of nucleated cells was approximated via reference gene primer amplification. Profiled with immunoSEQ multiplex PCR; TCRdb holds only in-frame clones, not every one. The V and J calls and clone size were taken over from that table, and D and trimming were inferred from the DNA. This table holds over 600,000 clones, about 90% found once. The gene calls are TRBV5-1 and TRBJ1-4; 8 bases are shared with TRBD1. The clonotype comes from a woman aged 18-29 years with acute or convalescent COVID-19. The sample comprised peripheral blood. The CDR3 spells CASSLGDRGHSGEKLFF. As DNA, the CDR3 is TGCGCCAGCAGCTTGGGAGACAGGGGTCATAGCGGTGAAAAACTGTTTTTT. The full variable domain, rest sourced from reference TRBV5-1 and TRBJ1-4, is KAGVTQTPRYLIKTRGQQVTLSCSPISGHRSVSWYQQTPGQGLQFLFEYFSETQRNKGNFPGRFSGRQFSNSRSEMNVSTLELGDSALYLCASSLGDRGHSGEKLFFGSGTQLSVL.